The rows below give T cell receptor beta chains drawn from one sample of a study of graft-versus-host responses after intestinal transplantation. No antigen is known for these receptors. Sequencing was performed with immunoSEQ multiplex PCR; in TCRdb, only in-frame clones are kept and a portion is missing. In the table there are about 81,000 clones, approximately 89% of which are singletons. The source was unstimulated CD4+ T cells sorted from spleen or lymph node cells, collected before transplant. These receptors all come from a human donor who was the organ donor for an intestinal transplant. CDR3s include the opening cysteine and the closing phenylalanine or tryptophan. A D gene is named only where the DNA matches it firmly. A clone size is listed for some rows: how often the clone was seen (once, few, many), or a class if it is expanded.

abundance	d_gene	len	j_gene	v_gene	CDR3aa	CDR3nt
.	TRBD2	17	TRBJ2-3	TRBV15	CATSREATSGRTDTQYF	TGTGCCACCAGCAGAGAAGCAACTAGCGGTCGCACAGATACGCAGTATTTT
.	.	14	TRBJ2-7	TRBV6-1	CASRFDRVSYEQYF	TGTGCCAGCAGATTCGACAGAGTATCCTACGAGCAGTACTTC
.	.	14	TRBJ1-2	TRBV7-9	CASSLMELGSGYTF	TGTGCCAGCAGCTTAATGGAACTTGGGAGTGGCTACACCTTC
.	TRBD2	15	TRBJ2-1	TRBV29-1	CSVAIGGESYNEQFF	TGCAGCGTTGCCATCGGGGGGGAATCCTACAATGAGCAGTTCTTC
.	.	16	TRBJ2-1	TRBV11-2	CASSLADSAGTNEQFF	TGTGCCAGCAGCTTAGCGGATAGTGCAGGGACAAATGAGCAGTTCTTC
.	.	15	TRBJ1-6	TRBV23-1	CASSQRLSAGSPLHF	TGCGCCAGCAGTCAGCGACTCTCCGCCGGTTCACCCCTCCACTTT
.	.	15	TRBJ1-2	TRBV5-4	CASSSRGTVNWGYTF	TGTGCCAGCAGCTCCCGGGGGACCGTGAACTGGGGCTACACCTTC
few	TRBD2	16	TRBJ2-7	TRBV4-2	CASSQDRSGGLQEQYF	TGTGCCAGCAGCCAAGATCGAAGCGGGGGGCTTCAGGAGCAGTACTTC
.	.	15	TRBJ2-3	TRBV10-3	CAISESDLNTDTQYF	TGTGCCATCAGTGAGTCGGACTTGAACACAGATACGCAGTATTTT
.	.	13	TRBJ1-5	TRBV7-2	CASSRQVTQPQHF	TGTGCCAGCAGCCGCCAGGTTACTCAGCCCCAGCATTTT
.	.	14	TRBJ1-2	TRBV6-5	CASTNRYRLYGYTF	TGTGCCAGCACCAACCGATACAGACTATATGGCTACACCTTC
.	TRBD1	15	TRBJ1-4	TRBV6-5	CASRSTGATNEKLFF	TGTGCCAGCAGGTCCACAGGGGCAACTAATGAAAAACTGTTTTTT
.	TRBD2	17	TRBJ2-5	TRBV5-1	CASSFRLAGGPGETQYF	TGCGCCAGCAGCTTCCGACTAGCGGGAGGGCCGGGGGAGACCCAGTACTTC
.	TRBD2	15	TRBJ2-1	TRBV9	CASSVGGGAFNEQFF	TGTGCCAGCAGCGTAGGCGGGGGGGCCTTCAATGAGCAGTTCTTC
.	TRBD1	15	TRBJ1-1	TRBV5-4	CASSIYVGQGTEAFF	TGTGCCAGCAGCATCTACGTGGGACAGGGAACTGAAGCTTTCTTT
.	TRBD2	13	TRBJ2-1	TRBV5-1	CASSLLAGNEQFF	TGCGCCAGCAGCTTACTAGCGGGGAATGAGCAGTTCTTC
.	TRBD2	16	TRBJ2-3	TRBV5-1	CASSLDPSGRGDTQYF	TGCGCCAGCAGCTTGGACCCTAGCGGGCGTGGGGATACGCAGTATTTT
.	.	13	TRBJ2-5	TRBV5-4	CASSLGQKETQYF	TGTGCCAGCAGCTTGGGACAGAAAGAGACCCAGTACTTC
.	TRBD1	16	TRBJ1-1	TRBV5-4	CASTQGAPRLSTEAFF	TGTGCCAGCACCCAGGGGGCCCCGCGACTCAGCACTGAAGCTTTCTTT
.	.	15	TRBJ1-2	TRBV18	CASSPGSGFHYGYTF	TGTGCCAGCTCACCAGGTTCGGGGTTTCACTATGGCTACACCTTC
few	TRBD1	15	TRBJ1-1	TRBV5-1	CASSLGQGGNTEAFF	TGCGCCAGCAGCTTGGGACAGGGAGGGAACACTGAAGCTTTCTTT
once	.	18	TRBJ1-1	TRBV11-2	CASSQRGLRQVKNTEAFF	TGTGCCAGCAGCCAGAGGGGCCTCAGACAGGTTAAGAACACTGAAGCTTTCTTT
.	.	13	TRBJ1-2	TRBV5-1	CASSLDVRDGYTF	TGCGCCAGCAGCTTGGACGTCAGGGATGGCTACACCTTC
.	TRBD1	15	TRBJ2-1	TRBV4-1	CASSQGVSSYNEQFF	TGCGCCAGCAGTCAGGGGGTTAGCTCCTACAATGAGCAGTTCTTC
few	TRBD2	15	TRBJ2-3	TRBV6-4	CASSAGGRTTDTQYF	TGTGCCAGCTCCGCGGGGGGCCGTACCACAGATACGCAGTATTTT
once	TRBD1	16	TRBJ2-7	TRBV2	CASRAFVAGGPYEQYF	TGTGCCAGCCGTGCATTTGTCGCAGGGGGTCCCTACGAGCAGTACTTC
.	TRBD2	20	TRBJ2-3	TRBV5-8	CASSLQAGLAGGPSTDTQYF	TGTGCCAGCAGCTTACAGGCGGGACTAGCGGGAGGACCTAGCACAGATACGCAGTATTTT
.	.	15	TRBJ1-1	TRBV14	CASSQGDRLNTEAFF	TGTGCCAGCAGCCAAGGAGACAGGTTGAACACTGAAGCTTTCTTT
.	.	13	TRBJ1-6	TRBV30	CAGGAGDHSPLHF	TGTGCCGGAGGCGCTGGAGATCATTCACCCCTCCACTTT
.	.	17	TRBJ1-1	TRBV6-1	CASSEGWGRAMNTEAFF	TGTGCCAGCAGTGAAGGATGGGGGAGGGCCATGAACACTGAAGCTTTCTTT
.	.	14	TRBJ2-7	TRBV5-8	CASSLDQGFLLPYF	TGTGCCAGCAGCTTGGATCAGGGGTTTCTCCTGCCGTACTTC
.	TRBD1	15	TRBJ2-7	TRBV19	CASSIGGTGPYEQYF	TGTGCCAGTAGTATAGGAGGGACAGGGCCCTACGAGCAGTACTTC
once	TRBD1	12	TRBJ1-2	TRBV6-5	CATRTGSYGYTF	TGTGCCACTCGGACAGGGAGCTATGGCTACACCTTC
once	TRBD1	16	TRBJ1-3	TRBV5-5	CASSIGQVISGNTIYF	TGTGCCAGCAGCATAGGACAGGTCATCTCTGGAAACACCATATATTTT
.	TRBD2	16	TRBJ2-5	TRBV2	CASRAPGLAVQETQYF	TGTGCCAGCAGGGCGCCCGGACTAGCGGTTCAAGAGACCCAGTACTTC
once	.	13	TRBJ1-6	TRBV28	CASSFRQRSPLHF	TGTGCCAGCAGTTTCCGGCAGCGTTCACCCCTCCACTTT
.	.	13	TRBJ2-3	TRBV29-1	CSLRTVLTDTQYF	TGCAGCCTCAGGACAGTACTCACAGATACGCAGTATTTT
.	.	18	TRBJ1-1	TRBV7-9	CASSLAALRGTVNTEAFF	TGTGCCAGCAGCTTAGCGGCACTCCGGGGAACGGTGAACACTGAAGCTTTCTTT
.	.	13	TRBJ1-2	TRBV18	CASSPTVNYGYTF	TGTGCCAGCTCACCGACAGTTAACTATGGCTACACCTTC
.	TRBD1	17	TRBJ1-2	TRBV10-3	CAISEARQGVSGYGYTF	TGTGCCATCAGTGAGGCGCGACAGGGGGTGTCGGGGTATGGCTACACCTTC
.	.	16	TRBJ1-5	TRBV6-6	CASSYAGLNSNQPQHF	TGTGCCAGCAGTTACGCAGGACTAAATAGCAATCAGCCCCAGCATTTT
.	TRBD2	16	TRBJ2-3	TRBV19	CASSIEAGGPLDTQYF	TGTGCCAGTAGTATCGAAGCGGGGGGGCCATTGGATACGCAGTATTTT
.	TRBD1	17	TRBJ1-2	TRBV4-1	CASSPPPGQNFSYGYTF	TGCGCCAGCAGCCCCCCCCCGGGACAGAATTTTTCCTATGGCTACACCTTC
.	.	11	TRBJ2-1	TRBV10-3	CAISDTNEQFF	TGTGCCATCAGTGACACAAATGAGCAGTTCTTC
.	TRBD1	16	TRBJ1-2	TRBV28	CASRSQPGQGVFGYTF	TGTGCCAGCAGATCTCAGCCGGGACAGGGGGTTTTCGGCTACACCTTC
.	TRBD2	14	TRBJ2-1	TRBV5-1	CASSSRGDLGEQFF	TGCGCCAGCAGCTCCCGGGGGGACCTTGGAGAGCAGTTCTTC
.	TRBD2	13	TRBJ2-1	TRBV29-1	CSEGLAAYNEQFF	TGCAGCGAGGGACTAGCGGCCTACAATGAGCAGTTCTTC
.	TRBD2	18	TRBJ2-7	TRBV27	CASSLSGLAGVMADEQYF	TGTGCCAGCAGTTTATCAGGACTAGCGGGAGTAATGGCCGACGAGCAGTACTTC
.	TRBD2	14	TRBJ2-7	TRBV29-1	CSVEVSGSRYEQYF	TGCAGCGTTGAAGTTAGCGGGAGTCGGTACGAGCAGTACTTC
.	TRBD1	13	TRBJ1-2	TRBV7-9	CASSLVETGDITF	TGTGCCAGCAGCTTAGTTGAAACAGGGGACATCACCTTC
.	TRBD1	14	TRBJ2-1	TRBV10-1	CASSGTGGYNEQFF	TGCGCCAGCAGCGGGACAGGGGGATACAATGAGCAGTTCTTC
.	TRBD2	15	TRBJ2-7	TRBV15	CATSRDALAGYEQYF	TGTGCCACCAGCAGAGACGCACTAGCGGGGTACGAGCAGTACTTC